This is a list of T cell receptor beta chains from one sample in a study of shared clonotypes between healthy human individuals. TCRdb's table, derived via immunoSEQ multiplex PCR, lists solely in-frame clones and lacks some. Among approximately 640,000 clones listed, about nine tenths were seen once. Sequences were obtained from memory CD8+ T cells from PBMCs. The receptor set was obtained from a man between 18 and 35 years old in good health. Some clones in this sample may be carry-over from other donors' samples. Each CDR3 is given with its conserved first and last residue. Fields, in order: clone size, D gene, J gene, V gene, CDR3 DNA, CDR3 protein. A D gene is named only where the DNA matches it firmly. Size tells how often a clone was seen (once, few, many) or the class of an expanded clone, and some rows leave it out.

-,-,TRBJ2-5,TRBV11-2,TGTGCCAGCAGCTCTGGATTAGGGACAATACACCAAGAGACCCAGTACTTC,CASSSGLGTIHQETQYF
-,TRBD1,TRBJ1-4,TRBV7-7,TGTGCCAGCAGCCGACTCGGGACAGGGGATGAAAAACTGTTTTTT,CASSRLGTGDEKLFF
-,-,TRBJ2-7,TRBV4-3,TGCGCCAGCAGCCAAGCCGTGGGGGGAGAGTACGAGCAGTACTTC,CASSQAVGGEYEQYF
-,-,TRBJ1-1,TRBV10-1,TGCGCCAGCAGTGCTGATCGGGGCATGAACACTGAAGCTTTCTTT,CASSADRGMNTEAFF
-,-,TRBJ2-3,TRBV30,TGTGCCTGGGAAACCGGGACCGACACAGATACGCAGTATTTT,CAWETGTDTDTQYF
once,-,TRBJ2-7,TRBV5-1,TGCGCCAGCAGCCCCGGGAAAGGTGTGGAGCAGTACTTC,CASSPGKGVEQYF
-,TRBD1,TRBJ2-7,TRBV28,TGTGCCAGCAGTAATGGGGACAGTCCCTCCTACGAGCAGTACTTC,CASSNGDSPSYEQYF
few,-,TRBJ2-7,TRBV11-2,TGTGCCAGCAGCTTAGGCGGGATTTTTTCCTACGAGCAGTACTTC,CASSLGGIFSYEQYF
-,-,TRBJ2-3,TRBV11-2,TGTGCCAGCAGCTTAGGAGTCACTAGCACAGATACGCAGTATTTT,CASSLGVTSTDTQYF
-,-,TRBJ2-4,TRBV7-9,TGTGCCAGCAGCTCGAGGACGGGCAAAAACATTCAGTACTTC,CASSSRTGKNIQYF
-,-,TRBJ1-4,TRBV27,TGTGCCAGCAGTCCATCCAGGGGTGCGGAAAAACTGTTTTTT,CASSPSRGAEKLFF
few,-,TRBJ1-4,TRBV6-1,TGTGCCAGCAGTCCTCTCGCTGGTGAAAAACTGTTTTTT,CASSPLAGEKLFF
-,-,TRBJ2-5,TRBV29-1,TGCAGCGTGCGACCAGCCTTCGGGGAGACCCAGTACTTC,CSVRPAFGETQYF
-,-,TRBJ2-3,TRBV27,TGTGCCAGCAGTTTATCGGGCAGCCCTACGCAGTATTTT,CASSLSGSPTQYF
-,TRBD2,TRBJ2-7,TRBV29-1,TGCAGCGGATACTTAGCGGGAGGGCCCGGTTTCGAGCAGTACTTC,CSGYLAGGPGFEQYF
-,-,TRBJ2-1,TRBV5-1,TGCGCCAGCAGCTGGAACAGCGGATACAATGAGCAGTTCTTC,CASSWNSGYNEQFF
-,TRBD1,TRBJ2-7,TRBV27,TGTGCCAGCAGTTTAGTCGTCCCGGGGACAGGAGCCTACGAGCAGTACTTC,CASSLVVPGTGAYEQYF
-,-,TRBJ1-3,TRBV29-1,TGCAGCGTTGTAACCTCTGGAAACACCATATATTTT,CSVVTSGNTIYF
once,-,TRBJ1-4,TRBV5-8,TGTGCCAGCAGCCTCCTTACAGGATATGAAAAACTGTTTTTT,CASSLLTGYEKLFF
-,TRBD1,TRBJ2-7,TRBV7-9,TGTGCCAGCTCCGGGACAGGGGGCGAGCAGTACTTC,CASSGTGGEQYF
-,-,TRBJ2-3,TRBV2,TGTGCCAGCAGTGAACCGGCGATGGCGCAGTATTTT,CASSEPAMAQYF
-,TRBD2,TRBJ2-4,TRBV13,TGTGCCAGCAGCTTAGACACAGCGGGAGAAAACATTCAGTACTTC,CASSLDTAGENIQYF
-,-,TRBJ2-7,TRBV5-6,TGTGCCAGCTCCCGTTGGCGGGATGTCGAGCAGTACTTC,CASSRWRDVEQYF
few,-,TRBJ1-1,TRBV11-2,TGTGCCAGCAGCTTAACCCGGGACCACACTGAAGCTTTCTTT,CASSLTRDHTEAFF
-,TRBD2,TRBJ2-7,TRBV5-1,TGCGCCAGCAGCTTGTCAAGCGGGGGGCGGGAGCAGTACTTC,CASSLSSGGREQYF
-,-,TRBJ1-2,TRBV6-8,TGTGCCAGCAGCAGGGAGGTACCTGGCTACACCTTC,CASSREVPGYTF
-,-,TRBJ2-7,TRBV28,TGTGCCAGCAGGCCCTCCAGGAGCTCCTACGAGCAGTACTTC,CASRPSRSSYEQYF
-,TRBD2,TRBJ2-1,TRBV29-1,TGCAGCGTTGAAGGCGGGAGCATCTACAATGAGCAGTTCTTC,CSVEGGSIYNEQFF
once,TRBD2,TRBJ2-1,TRBV9,TGTGCCAGCAGCCGGACTAGCGGGGCTCGTGGTCTGTTCTTC,CASSRTSGARGLFF
-,-,TRBJ2-1,TRBV19,TGTGCCAGTAGTACCTTCGGCGGCAATGAGCAGTTCTTC,CASSTFGGNEQFF
-,TRBD1,TRBJ1-1,TRBV7-8,TGTGCCAGCAGCCCACCCCCGGGACAGGGGCAGAACACTGAAGCTTTCTTT,CASSPPPGQGQNTEAFF
-,TRBD2,TRBJ2-2,TRBV4-2,TGTGCCAGCAGCCAAGATGTGGGCGGGAGCACCGGGGAGCTGTTTTTT,CASSQDVGGSTGELFF
-,TRBD1,TRBJ2-1,TRBV4-1,TGCGCCAGCAGCCTCCGGGACAGGGCGTACAATGAGCAGTTCTTC,CASSLRDRAYNEQFF
-,-,TRBJ1-1,TRBV5-4,TGTGCCAGCAGACGAGGGAACACTGAAGCTTTCTTT,CASRRGNTEAFF
-,-,TRBJ2-7,TRBV9,TGTGCCAGCAGCGCAGGGGACTTATACGAGCAGTACTTC,CASSAGDLYEQYF